Each of the 27 T cell receptor beta chains below was sequenced from the same sample in a study of blood T cell repertoires in COVID-19. Sequencing was performed with immunoSEQ multiplex PCR; in TCRdb, only in-frame clones are kept and a portion is missing. Counted here are 300,000 or so clones, about 90% occurring once; the ten biggest clones make up under 6.5%. The sample comprised peripheral blood. The receptors come from a man aged 18 to 30 who had recovered from COVID-19.

This chain uses TRBV4-1 with TRBJ2-6; D not certain. The CDR3 has 15 residues. The germline CDR1 and CDR2 sequences are MGHRA and YSYEKL. V dropped 3 bases and J dropped 0 bases, with 6 bases sitting between them. CDR3 nucleotide sequence: TGCGCCAGCAGCCAGGGCAGCTCTGGGGCCAACGTCCTGACTTTC. The encoded protein is CASSQGSSGANVLTF.

The chain carries TRBV5-4 and TRBJ2-1; 10 positions match TRBD2. V gave up 0 bases and J gave up 5 bases; unmatched junction bases: 5. The germline V gene encodes CDR1 SGHNT and CDR2 YYREEE (reference sequence). The CDR3 totals 16 residues. In DNA form, the CDR3 reads TGTGCCAGCAGCTTGGATTGGCTAGCGGGAGACAATGAGCAGTTCTTC. Protein product: CASSLDWLAGDNEQFF.

This chain connects TRBV29-1 to TRBJ2-2, with a possible D match to TRBD2 (5 bases). CDR1 is SQVTM and CDR2 is ANQGSEA in the germline V gene. V dropped 6 bases and J dropped 6 bases, with 20 bases sitting between them. This CDR3 has 15 amino acids. This chain's CDR3 is CSVAATSDWAGELFF. DNA for the CDR3: TGCAGCGTCGCCGCCACATCGGACTGGGCCGGGGAGCTGTTTTTT.

There are a few counts of this clone. The chain recombines TRBV25-1 with TRBJ1-6; D is unresolved. The germline CDR1 and CDR2 sequences are MGHDK and SYGVNS. The V end was cut by 1 base, the J end by 7 bases, with 8 bases between. This CDR3 contains 14 residues. CDR3 region: CASSESGLNSPLHF. CDR3 in DNA: TGTGCCAGCAGTGAATCGGGGTTGAATTCACCCCTCCACTTT.

The chain employs TRBV11-3 and TRBJ2-1; the match to TRBD2 covers 8 bases. The length of the CDR3 is 18 residues. V trimming: 2 bases; J trimming: 8 bases; junction bases outside the gene matches: 17. Germline loops: CDR1 SGHNT, CDR2 YENEEA. The CDR3 coding sequence is TGTGCCAGCAGCTTATATGACGGGGGGGTCCCCCCCGAGTATGAGCAGTTCTTC. Translation gives CASSLYDGGVPPEYEQFF.

The V call is TRBV7-2, the J call TRBJ2-1; 8 positions match TRBD2. Germline CDR1 is SGHTA and CDR2 is FQGNSA. This CDR3 comprises 15 residues. V lost 5 bases and J lost 3; bases outside the gene matches: 6. DNA of the CDR3: TGTGCCAGCAGCGAACTAGCGGCTCTCTACAATGAGCAGTTCTTC. This sequence encodes CASSELAALYNEQFF. Based on the CDR3 plus reference TRBV7-2 and TRBJ2-1, the full variable domain is GAGVSQSPSNKVTEKGKDVELRCDPISGHTALYWYRQSLGQGLEFLIYFQGNSAPDKSGLPSDRFSAERTGGSVSTLTIQRTQQEDSAVYLCASSELAALYNEQFFGPGTRLTVL.

The V gene is TRBV7-2, the J gene TRBJ2-7; 8 nucleotides match TRBD2. With 6 bases clipped from V and 4 bases from J, the junction kept 11 bases outside the gene matches. The CDR3 consists of 15 residues. The germline gives CDR1 SGHTA, CDR2 FQGNSA. The CDR3 protein is CASRPPTSVLYEQYF. In nucleotides, the CDR3 is TGTGCCAGCAGACCTCCGACTAGCGTTTTGTACGAGCAGTACTTC.

A few counts support this clone. The chain combines TRBV4-1 with TRBJ2-1; D perhaps matches TRBD2 (6 bases). Germline V gene sequence: CDR1 MGHRA, CDR2 YSYEKL. The length of the CDR3 is 13 residues. The V end was cut by 3 bases, the J end by 7 bases, with 10 bases between. CDR3 sequence reads: CASSQPGGNEQFF. Written as DNA, the CDR3 is TGCGCCAGCAGCCAGCCCGGGGGTAATGAGCAGTTCTTC.

For this clone: A junction boundary mismatches the germline segment, possibly from a read error. V gene TRBV20-1 combines with J gene TRBJ2-7; D possibly corresponds to TRBD2 (6 bases). Germline V gives CDR1 DFQATT, CDR2 SNEGSKA (reference sequence). The CDR3 is 11 residues long. The CDR3 here is CSVRSGTEQYF. CDR3 nucleotide sequence: TGCAGTGTTAGAAGTGGGACTGAGCAGTACTTC.

The chain recombines TRBV14 with TRBJ2-1, with D unresolved. V shed 0 bases and J shed 12 bases, with 15 bases lying between them. CDR3 length: 14 residues. Per germline, CDR1 SGHDN and CDR2 FVKESK. The CDR3 region has the DNA TGTGCCAGCAGCCAAGATATTTTCGAGTCGGGGCAGTTCTTC. Encoded protein: CASSQDIFESGQFF.

The CDR3 DNA reads as TGCGCCAGCAGCTTGGTGACCCCAATACTAGCGGGACTCCCTTTCAATGAGCAGTTCTTC. It is translated as CASSLVTPILAGLPFNEQFF. The genes are TRBV5-1 and TRBJ2-1; TRBD2 agrees at 10 bases. J lost 6 bases, V lost 0 bases, and 18 bases had no gene match. Germline V gene lookup returns CDR1 SGHRS and CDR2 YFSETQ. There are 20 residues in the CDR3.

The chain joins TRBV3-1 (or the pseudogene TRBV3-2) to TRBJ2-1, with 15 positions matching TRBD2. This CDR3 comprises 14 residues. After removal of 4 bases from V and 15 bases from J, the junction contained 7 bases not matched to a gene. The germline CDR1 and CDR2 sequences are LGHDT and YNNKEL (reference sequence). The CDR3 sequence: CASSLGTSGRSPFF. The CDR3, as DNA: TGTGCCAGCAGCCTTGGGACTAGCGGGAGGAGCCCGTTCTTC.

J is TRBJ2-7 and V is TRBV19, with 7 bases matching TRBD1. The CDR3 spans 12 residues. The germline V gene has CDR1 LNHDA and CDR2 SQIVND (reference sequence). V gave up 9 bases and J gave up 2 bases; unmatched junction bases: 4. The CDR3 spells CASRDRAYEQYF. CDR3 sequence (DNA): TGTGCCAGCCGGGACAGAGCCTACGAGCAGTACTTC.

The rearrangement uses TRBV3-1 (or the pseudogene TRBV3-2) and TRBJ2-5, with D unresolved. Trimming removed 2 bases from V and 5 bases from J, with 6 bases in between. CDR1 and CDR2 from the germline V gene are LGHDT and YNNKEL (reference sequence). The CDR3 contains 12 residues. The CDR3 DNA sequence: TGTGCCAGCAGCCAACGGCGGGAGACCCAGTACTTC. Its translation is CASSQRRETQYF.

The rearrangement links TRBV6-5 to TRBJ2-3; TRBD2 might be the D (5 bases). Germline assignment: CDR1 MNHEY and CDR2 SVGAGI. V lost 0 bases and J 5 bases, leaving 12 bases between the germline ends. The CDR3 runs to 15 residues. The DNA for the CDR3 is TGTGCCAGCAGTTACTCGACTACCCCTGGAGATACGCAGTATTTT. As protein: CASSYSTTPGDTQYF.

This chain links TRBV4-1 with TRBJ1-4, with a possible D match to TRBD1 (6 bases). Germline CDR1 and CDR2: MGHRA and YSYEKL. This CDR3 contains 17 residues. V was clipped by 4 bases and J by 8 bases, with 23 bases between them. CDR3 protein: CASSLRGHRGHGEKLFF. CDR3 in DNA: TGCGCCAGCAGCCTCCGGGGACATCGAGGGCATGGGGAAAAACTGTTTTTT.

V is TRBV28 and J is TRBJ1-5, with 8 bases that match TRBD1. The J segment lost 0 bases and the V segment lost 6 bases, leaving 16 bases of the junction unmatched. This CDR3 comprises 19 residues. The germline V gene encodes CDR1 MDHEN and CDR2 SYDVKM. CDR3 sequence reads: CASSPDRGEIPVSNQPQHF. The CDR3 nucleotides read TGTGCCAGCAGCCCCGACAGGGGCGAGATACCCGTTAGCAATCAGCCCCAGCATTTT.

This chain uses TRBV4-1 with TRBJ2-2, with D possibly matching TRBD2 (5 bases). Trimming removed 7 bases from V and 5 bases from J, with 17 bases in between. Germline lookup yields CDR1 MGHRA and CDR2 YSYEKL. The CDR3 spans 15 residues. The chain's CDR3 is CASTPKGAVTGELFF. Written as DNA, the CDR3 is TGCGCCAGCACCCCAAAGGGAGCGGTGACCGGGGAGCTGTTTTTT.

On this clone itself: In the same sample, other DNA sequences code for this CDR3. The J gene is TRBJ2-1, the V gene TRBV12-3 or TRBV12-4; D uncertain. This CDR3 spans 12 amino acids. V gave up 1 base and J gave up 7 bases, with 5 bases separating them. CDR3 DNA sequence: TGTGCCAGCAGTTTAGGGCCGAATGAGCAGTTCTTC. Protein sequence: CASSLGPNEQFF.

The genes are TRBV4-2 and TRBJ2-5; possible D gene TRBD2, 5 bases. Germline CDR1 reads LGHNA; CDR2 reads YNFKEQ. Trimming stripped 0 bases from V and 1 base from J, with 9 bases between. The CDR3 sequence is 15 residues long. The CDR3 sequence: CASSQEHGGQETQYF. CDR3 nucleotides: TGTGCCAGCAGCCAAGAGCACGGAGGCCAAGAGACCCAGTACTTC.

The sample holds one count of this clone. This rearrangement joins TRBV4-2 to TRBJ2-1, with 10 bases matching TRBD2. The germline gives CDR1 LGHNA, CDR2 YNFKEQ. V gave up 0 bases and J gave up 0 bases; unmatched junction bases: 2. This CDR3 contains 17 residues. Written as DNA, the CDR3 is TGTGCCAGCAGCCAAGATAGCGGGAGGTTCTCCTACAATGAGCAGTTCTTC. Protein product: CASSQDSGRFSYNEQFF.

This clone has a single count. This CDR3 is CASSASGTGDNEQFF. CDR3 nucleotide sequence: TGTGCCAGCAGCGCCTCCGGGACAGGAGACAATGAGCAGTTCTTC. The rearrangement links TRBV9 to TRBJ2-1; 8 bases map to TRBD1. The CDR3 covers 15 residues. V was pared by 3 bases and J by 5 bases, with 7 bases of the junction left unmatched. Germline loops: CDR1 SGDLS, CDR2 YYNGEE. Full variable domain (outside the CDR3, taken from reference TRBV9 and TRBJ2-1): DSGVTQTPKHLITATGQRVTLRCSPRSGDLSVYWYQQSLDQGLQFLIQYYNGEERAKGNILERFSAQQFPDLHSELNLSSLELGDSALYFCASSASGTGDNEQFFGPGTRLTVL.

This chain links TRBV10-3 with TRBJ2-7; D may be TRBD1 (5 bases). V was cut by 3 bases and J by 3 bases, with 12 bases left in between. The germline CDR1 and CDR2 sequences are ENHRY and SYGVKD. The CDR3 totals 14 residues. CDR3 sequence (DNA): TGTGCCATCAGTGACCTTGCCCAGGGCTACGAGCAGTACTTC. Translation gives CAISDLAQGYEQYF.

Only a few counts were recorded for this clone. The V call is TRBV7-3, the J call TRBJ1-3; D unresolved. Germline V gives CDR1 SGHTA, CDR2 FQGTGA. The germline V and J ends were trimmed by 1 base and 0 bases, with 7 bases remaining between them. The CDR3 extends over 15 amino acids. Here the CDR3 reads CASSLMGSSGNTIYF. The CDR3 DNA reads TGTGCCAGCAGCTTAATGGGCAGCTCTGGAAACACCATATATTTT.

V usage is TRBV19 and J usage is TRBJ1-5; 9 bases are shared with TRBD1. Trimming took 3 bases from V and 4 from J; bases not matched to a gene: 4. The CDR3 covers 15 residues. Germline V gives CDR1 LNHDA, CDR2 SQIVND (reference sequence). CDR3 in amino acids: CASSIPDRGNQPQHF. CDR3 coding DNA: TGTGCCAGTAGTATTCCGGACAGGGGAAATCAGCCCCAGCATTTT.

The V gene is TRBV5-1, the J gene TRBJ2-7, with 10 bases lining up with TRBD1. Losses at the gene ends were 2 bases for V and 5 bases for J; bases not matched to a gene: 4. Looked up from germline, CDR1 is SGHRS and CDR2 is YFSETQ. The CDR3 runs 14 residues. CDR3 loop: CASSFGTGADEQYF. For the CDR3, the DNA is TGCGCCAGCAGCTTTGGGACAGGGGCGGACGAGCAGTACTTC.

CDR3 nucleotide sequence: TGTGCCAGCAGCTTTGGACACAGCTACGAGCAGTACTTC. This codes for CASSFGHSYEQYF. The chain links TRBV11-2 to TRBJ2-7, with TRBD1 as a possible D gene (5 bases). This CDR3 is 13 amino acids long. Germline V gene data show CDR1 as SGHAT and CDR2 as FQNNGV. Deletions cut 3 bases from V and 3 bases from J, with 9 bases between.